This T cell receptor (beta chain) emerged from a study of OX40 agonist ivuxolimab in advanced cancers. Overall study context: Patients received intravenous ivuxolimab every 2 weeks at 0.01 to 10 mg/kg. Age averaged 60 years (range roughly 23 to 79), and around 78% were male. General study results and limits: Blood T cells, both CD4+ and CD8+, expanded clonally by week 6 at 0.1 to 3.0 mg/kg.

A word on this clone: Its antigen remains unidentified.

Libraries were prepared by immunoSEQ multiplex PCR; TCRdb keeps only in-frame clonotypes and omits some of them. This table has more than 65,000 clones, 92% appearing once. Germline lookup yields CDR1 SEHNR and CDR2 FQNEAQ (reference sequence). The CDR3 is 12 amino acids. V was pared by 2 bases and J by 10 bases, with 11 bases between. The starting material was CD4+ or CD8+ T cells sorted from blood, obtained in a trial of the OX40 agonist ivuxolimab. This TCR was recovered from an adult with an advanced solid tumor such as melanoma, head and neck, liver or kidney cancer. The chain has TRBV7-9 and TRBJ1-1; D might be TRBD1 (6 bases). CDR3 sequence: CASSLLGGRAFF. CDR3 DNA: TGTGCCAGCAGCTTATTGGGGGGCCGAGCTTTCTTT.